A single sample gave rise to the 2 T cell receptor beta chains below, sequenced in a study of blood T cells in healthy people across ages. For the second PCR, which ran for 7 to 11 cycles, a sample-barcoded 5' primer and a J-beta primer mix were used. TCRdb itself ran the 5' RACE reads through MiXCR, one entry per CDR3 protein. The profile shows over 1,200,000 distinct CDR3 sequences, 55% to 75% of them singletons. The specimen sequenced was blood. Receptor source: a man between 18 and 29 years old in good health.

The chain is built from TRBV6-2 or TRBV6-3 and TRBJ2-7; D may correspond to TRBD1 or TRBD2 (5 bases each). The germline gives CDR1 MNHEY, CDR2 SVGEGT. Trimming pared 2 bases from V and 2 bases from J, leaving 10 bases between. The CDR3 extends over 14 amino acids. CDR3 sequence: CASSYTGTAYEQYF. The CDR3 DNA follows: TGTGCCAGCAGTTACACGGGGACCGCCTACGAGCAGTACTTC.

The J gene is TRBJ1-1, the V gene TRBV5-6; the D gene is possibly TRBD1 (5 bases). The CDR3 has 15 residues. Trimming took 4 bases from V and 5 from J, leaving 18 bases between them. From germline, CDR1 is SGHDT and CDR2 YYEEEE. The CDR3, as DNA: TGTGCCAGCAGCGATGGGGGTAGGGTCCAGACTGAAGCTTTCTTT. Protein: CASSDGGRVQTEAFF.